The clone carrying this T cell receptor beta chain was found many times. As yet, its antigen is unknown. The sample belongs to a study of prognosis after radiotherapy for stage I lung cancer. Study-wide points: A determination of whether the expanded TCR clones were tumor-specific was not made. Reportedly, TRBV and TRBJ gene usage differed by presence of metastases in patients. Shannon entropy after stereotactic body radiation therapy was lower in patients who developed distant metastases.

Per germline, CDR1 SGDLS and CDR2 YYNGEE. This CDR3 is built from 13 residues. Trimming removed 1 base from V and 5 bases from J, with 10 bases in between. Genomic DNA was subjected to two-round multiplex PCR for amplification of TCR beta CDR3. Primers specific to each TRBV and TRBJ gene drove first-round PCR. One entry per CDR3 protein results from TCRdb running MiXCR on the multiplex PCR reads. The sample lists 20,000 to 30,000 distinct CDR3 sequences, about 34% seen once, with roughly two thirds in the top ten. The chain couples TRBV9 to TRBJ2-7; possibly TRBD2 for D (6 bases). The sequence was collected from a donor older than 45 with non-small cell lung cancer. The sample in question was PBMCs, obtained before or after stereotactic body radiation therapy (not recorded which). In nucleotides, the CDR3 is TGTGCCAGCAGCGTAACTACGGGGGACGAGCAGTACTTC. Translating it yields CASSVTTGDEQYF. The variable domain in full, with the rest retrieved from reference TRBV9 and TRBJ2-7, is DSGVTQTPKHLITATGQRVTLRCSPRSGDLSVYWYQQSLDQGLQFLIQYYNGEERAKGNILERFSAQQFPDLHSELNLSSLELGDSALYFCASSVTTGDEQYFGPGTRLTVT.